This T cell receptor (beta chain) was sequenced in a study of cytomegalovirus exposure and HLA in healthy donors. Study findings and constraints: TRBV6-2, TRBV6-3 and some other V segments were unresolvable in 87-base-pair reads. There were 150 to 200 TCR beta chains listed as cytomegalovirus-associated.

It was with 60 Vbeta and 13 Jbeta primers that the PCR ran. TCRdb's table, derived via immunoSEQ multiplex PCR, lists solely in-frame clones and lacks some. The table includes some 150,000 clones, around 68% detected once. Nominally healthy donors provided the samples, though records likely missed some immune exposures. This clone was recorded once. Its antigen is as yet unknown. The CDR3 loop spans 13 amino acids. Germline CDR1 reads SGHRS; CDR2 reads YFSETQ. Trimming shortened V by 4 bases and J by 2 bases, and 9 bases separated the two germline ends. This chain links TRBV5-1 with TRBJ2-5; D gene unclear. The receptor was derived from a man between 35 and 55 years old in good health and CMV-seronegative. Material: PBMCs. CDR3 nucleotides: TGCGCCAGCAGCCCGGGTGTTCAAGAGACCCAGTACTTC. It yields the protein CASSPGVQETQYF. The full variable domain, with the rest looked up from reference TRBV5-1 and TRBJ2-5, is KAGVTQTPRYLIKTRGQQVTLSCSPISGHRSVSWYQQTPGQGLQFLFEYFSETQRNKGNFPGRFSGRQFSNSRSEMNVSTLELGDSALYLCASSPGVQETQYFGPGTRLLVL.